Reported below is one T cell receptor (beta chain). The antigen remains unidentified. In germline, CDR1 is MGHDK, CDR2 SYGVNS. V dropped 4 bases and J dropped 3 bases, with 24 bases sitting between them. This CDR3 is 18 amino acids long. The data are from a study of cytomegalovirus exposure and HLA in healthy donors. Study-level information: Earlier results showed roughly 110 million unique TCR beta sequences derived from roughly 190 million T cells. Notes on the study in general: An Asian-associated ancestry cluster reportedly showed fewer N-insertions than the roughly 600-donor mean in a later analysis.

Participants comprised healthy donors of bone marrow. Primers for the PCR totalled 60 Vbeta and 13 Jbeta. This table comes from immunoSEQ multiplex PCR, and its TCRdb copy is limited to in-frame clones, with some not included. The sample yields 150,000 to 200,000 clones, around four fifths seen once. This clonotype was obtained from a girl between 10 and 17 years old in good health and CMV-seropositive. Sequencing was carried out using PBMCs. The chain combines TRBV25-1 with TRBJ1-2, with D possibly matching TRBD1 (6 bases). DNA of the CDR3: TGTGCCAGCAGTGGGCGAGCCTTAACCGGGACATGGGACTATGGCTACACCTTC. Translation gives CASSGRALTGTWDYGYTF.